In its sample, the clone carrying this TCR beta chain was seen once. Its antigen is currently unknown. These data originate in a study of OX40 agonist ivuxolimab in advanced cancers. Findings and caveats of the study: On average, a greater number of expanded clones characterised CD8+ T cells relative to CD4+.

The repertoire was sequenced with immunoSEQ multiplex PCR; TCRdb's copy has only in-frame clones and lacks some. The sample contains tens of thousands of clones, about four fifths of which appear only once. This TCR was recovered from an adult with an advanced solid tumor such as melanoma, head and neck, liver or kidney cancer. This specimen was CD4+ or CD8+ T cells sorted from blood, taken in a trial of the OX40 agonist ivuxolimab.

The CDR3 DNA reads TGCGCCAGCAGCTTGGCTTCAGGGGCGAACACTGAAGCTTTCTTT. This sequence encodes CASSLASGANTEAFF. The chain carries TRBV5-1 and TRBJ1-1; a weak D match, TRBD1 (6 bases). Trimming removed 0 bases at V and 1 base at J, with 10 bases between. The CDR3 loop spans 15 amino acids. CDR1 and CDR2 from the germline V gene are SGHRS and YFSETQ.